One and the same sample provided the 15 T cell receptor beta chains below, sequenced in a study of T cell repertoires and HLA-DP antigens. Assay used: immunoSEQ multiplex PCR; TCRdb lists only in-frame clones, some missing. The sample lists about 73,000 clones, about four fifths occurring once. No antigen has been identified for these receptors. Sequenced input: CD4+ T cells from PBMCs. These receptors originate from a man aged 55 to 70 in good health and CMV-seronegative.

This clone has a single count. The V and J genes are TRBV9 and TRBJ2-1; 8 nucleotides align to TRBD2. This CDR3 has 16 residues. From germline, CDR1 is SGDLS and CDR2 YYNGEE. The V segment lost 0 bases and the J segment 2 bases; nucleotides outside the gene matches: 4. CDR3 coding DNA: TGTGCCAGCAGCGTAGGGACGGGGGGGCCCTACAATGAGCAGTTCTTC. This codes for CASSVGTGGPYNEQFF.

The V call is TRBV7-2, the J call TRBJ2-6, with 8 bases lining up with TRBD2. CDR1 is SGHTA and CDR2 is FQGNSA in the germline V gene. V lost 4 bases, J lost 0 bases, and 5 bases stayed unmatched. This CDR3 has 17 residues. In nucleotides, the CDR3 is TGTGCCAGCAGCTCAACACTAGCGGTCTCTGGGGCCAACGTCCTGACTTTC. Its protein product is CASSSTLAVSGANVLTF.

The chain has TRBV15 and TRBJ1-2, with 9 bases that match TRBD1. The CDR3 has 13 residues. CDR1 is LNHNV and CDR2 is YYDKDF in the germline V gene (reference sequence). The V segment lost 8 bases and the J segment 2 bases; nucleotides outside the gene matches: 3. The CDR3 loop is CATAGTGNYGYTF. The CDR3 coding sequence is TGTGCCACCGCCGGGACAGGGAACTATGGCTACACCTTC.

The chain recombines TRBV4-3 with TRBJ1-2, with 9 bases lining up with TRBD1. CDR1 LGHNA and CDR2 YSLEER come from the germline V gene. The V segment lost 0 bases and the J segment 10 bases; nucleotides outside the gene matches: 6. This CDR3 is built from 14 residues. The chain's CDR3 is CASSQDRGTGSYTF. The CDR3 DNA reads as TGCGCCAGCAGCCAAGATAGGGGGACAGGGTCCTACACCTTC.

The chain carries TRBV7-8 and TRBJ2-5; 7 nucleotides align to TRBD2. Germline CDR1 reads SGHVS; CDR2 reads FQNEAQ. CDR3 length equals 14 residues. The trim removed 0 bases at V and 9 bases at J, leaving 7 bases unmatched. The CDR3: CASSLAGGGRAQYF. CDR3 coding DNA: TGTGCCAGCAGCTTAGCTGGGGGGGGAAGGGCCCAGTACTTC.

This sequence joins TRBV7-8 and TRBJ1-1; TRBD1 matches at 7 bases. The CDR3 extends over 15 amino acids. The germline V gene has CDR1 SGHVS and CDR2 FQNEAQ. The V segment lost 2 bases and the J segment 4 bases; nucleotides outside the gene matches: 7. As DNA, the CDR3 is TGTGCCAGCAGCTTAAAGACAGGGAGGGGCACTGAAGCTTTCTTT. As protein: CASSLKTGRGTEAFF.

This clone was seen only a few times. The chain employs TRBV28 and TRBJ1-5, with 8 bases lining up with TRBD1. Germline loops: CDR1 MDHEN, CDR2 SYDVKM. Germline trimming cut 5 bases from V and 3 bases from J; bases unmatched to any gene: 3. The CDR3 consists of 14 residues. The chain's CDR3 is CASSRTGPNQPQHF. Here the CDR3 DNA reads TGTGCCAGCAGTCGGACAGGGCCCAATCAGCCCCAGCATTTT.

The rearrangement joins TRBV19 to TRBJ1-3; no definite D call. Germline CDR1 LNHDA, CDR2 SQIVND (reference sequence). The V end was cut by 5 bases, the J end by 0 bases, with 11 bases between. The CDR3 is 15 residues long. Here the CDR3 DNA reads TGTGCCAGTAGTCACGCCGGGCGCTCTGGAAACACCATATATTTT. Translating gives CASSHAGRSGNTIYF.

A few counts support this clone. The chain links TRBV4-2 to TRBJ1-2, with D possibly TRBD1 on 6 matching bases. The V and J ends lost 1 base and 8 bases respectively, with 17 bases between them. This CDR3 is built from 15 residues. Germline CDR1 LGHNA, CDR2 YNFKEQ. The CDR3 nucleotides read TGTGCCAGCAGCCAAGCTCTGTCCGGGACATCAGGCTACACCTTC. The encoded protein is CASSQALSGTSGYTF.

Only a few counts were recorded for this clone. This chain uses TRBV11-2 with TRBJ2-5, with D tentatively TRBD1 or TRBD2 (5 bases each). In germline, CDR1 is SGHAT, CDR2 FQNNGV. Trimming removed 5 bases from V and 1 base from J, with 14 bases in between. CDR3 length equals 15 residues. This chain's CDR3 is CASSPQGRAQETQYF. The CDR3 DNA sequence: TGTGCCAGCAGCCCTCAGGGACGCGCCCAAGAGACCCAGTACTTC.

The chain uses TRBV6-1 and TRBJ2-7, with D perhaps matching TRBD2 (6 bases). The CDR3 totals 13 residues. CDR1 and CDR2 from the germline V gene are MNHNS and SASEGT. V lost 2 bases and J lost 6, with 11 bases in between. The CDR3 DNA sequence: TGTGCCAGCAGTGAAAGGGCAGCGGGCGAGCAGTACTTC. Translating gives CASSERAAGEQYF.

The chain is built from TRBV6-6 and TRBJ2-3; perhaps TRBD1 as D (5 bases). Trimming removed 2 bases at V and 10 bases at J, with 10 bases between. The CDR3 covers 12 residues. The germline CDR1 and CDR2 sequences are MNHNY and SVGAGI (reference sequence). CDR3 region: CASSYGAPAQYF. The CDR3 DNA reads TGTGCCAGCAGTTACGGGGCTCCGGCGCAGTATTTT.

V gene TRBV30 combines with J gene TRBJ2-7; the match to TRBD2 covers 8 bases. The CDR3 runs 13 residues. V lost 1 base, J lost 6 bases, and 5 bases stayed unmatched. Germline CDR1 and CDR2: GTSNPN and SVGIG (reference sequence). The CDR3 DNA is TGTGCCTGGAGTGCGGGACGGGGGGGCGAGCAGTACTTC. This codes for CAWSAGRGGEQYF.

The chain is built from TRBV5-1 and TRBJ2-1, with D unresolved. V was shortened by 1 base and J by 4 bases, with 15 bases between the two germline ends. Germline V gives CDR1 SGHRS, CDR2 YFSETQ. The CDR3 length is 16 residues. The CDR3 nucleotides are TGCGCCAGCAGCTTGTCGGTGAGGCAGGAATACAATGAGCAGTTCTTC. It specifies CASSLSVRQEYNEQFF.

The chain couples TRBV2 to TRBJ2-2; D perhaps matches TRBD2 (5 bases). Trimming stripped 4 bases from V and 2 bases from J, with 11 bases between. The CDR3 contains 15 residues. Germline V gene lookup returns CDR1 SNHLY and CDR2 FYNNEI. CDR3 region: CASSVTSGNTGELFF. The CDR3 nucleotides read TGTGCCAGCAGTGTAACCAGCGGAAACACCGGGGAGCTGTTTTTT.